The clone carrying this TCR beta chain appeared many times. The antigen remains undetermined. Read data end 3 residues before the CDR3 end; the end is taken from the germline J gene. V gave up 4 bases and J gave up 4 bases; unmatched junction bases: 5. Per germline, CDR1 MNHNS and CDR2 SASEGT. The CDR3 extends over 15 amino acids. Both groups were predominantly of Caucasian heritage. Control and CVID samples contributed equal amounts of genomic DNA. Method: immunoSEQ multiplex PCR; TCRdb's copy keeps in-frame clones and lacks some. The sample counts fewer than 40,000 clones, none seen once; the ten largest own 3.8%. This sample stems from a study of T cell clonality in common variable immunodeficiency. Overall study results and limits: Reportedly, TCR beta sequences from common variable immunodeficiency showed fewer deletions and N-nucleotide insertions.

Sequencing input: peripheral blood mononuclear cells. This clonotype originated in a person between 18 and 70 years old in good health. The chain combines TRBV6-1 with TRBJ2-1, with 9 positions matching TRBD2. CDR3 region: CASSATSGFYNEQFF. The sequenced part of the CDR3 DNA is TGTGCCAGCAGTGCGACTAGCGGCTTTTACAATGAG.